A selection of T cell receptor beta chains follows, all from one sample in a study of beta chain features in type 1 diabetes. Repertoires were generated with immunoSEQ multiplex PCR, while TCRdb's copy carries only in-frame clones and drops some. This table holds 360,000 or so clones, about 19% found once. Sequencing was carried out using naive CD4+ T cells from blood. These receptors came from a woman between 18 and 29 years old in good health. The CDR3 runs from the conserved cysteine through the conserved F or W. The D gene is left open where the match is weak. Clone size is shown for a subset of rows, as once, few, many or a class of expanded clone.

TRBV25-1	TRBJ1-1	NA	NA	CASSPPPGNTEAFF	TGTGCCAGCAGTCCACCCCCGGGAAACACTGAAGCTTTCTTT
TRBV30	TRBJ2-1	NA	few	CAWSSLAEQFF	TGTGCCTGGAGTTCCCTAGCGGAGCAGTTCTTC
TRBV5-1	TRBJ2-7	TRBD1	NA	CASRQGTEQYF	TGCGCCAGCCGACAGGGAACCGAGCAGTACTTC
TRBV15	TRBJ1-3	NA	NA	CATSRDRSSGNTIYF	TGTGCCACCAGCAGAGACAGGTCCTCTGGAAACACCATATATTTT
TRBV9	TRBJ1-2	NA	few	CASSSDIYGYTF	TGTGCCAGCAGCTCGGACATCTATGGCTACACCTTC
TRBV5-1	TRBJ2-5	NA	few	CASSSAPRQRETQYF	TGCGCCAGCAGCTCCGCCCCGCGACAGAGAGAGACCCAGTACTTC
TRBV7-3	TRBJ2-1	TRBD2	few	CASSLSGTSNEQFF	TGTGCCAGCAGCTTATCCGGGACTAGCAATGAGCAGTTCTTC
TRBV11-2	TRBJ2-3	NA	NA	CASSYREPDTQYF	TGTGCCAGCAGCTATAGGGAGCCAGATACGCAGTATTTT
TRBV10-3	TRBJ1-5	NA	few	CAISESIDGPQHF	TGTGCCATCAGTGAGTCGATAGATGGTCCCCAGCATTTT
TRBV7-9	TRBJ1-1	TRBD1	few	CASSYGTGKTEAFF	TGTGCCAGCAGCTATGGGACAGGGAAGACTGAAGCTTTCTTT
TRBV14	TRBJ1-5	TRBD1	NA	CASSVDRVDQPQHF	TGTGCCAGCAGCGTGGACAGGGTGGATCAGCCCCAGCATTTT
TRBV7-6	TRBJ2-7	NA	few	CASSLAISGGEQYF	TGTGCCAGCAGCTTAGCAATTTCCGGGGGCGAGCAGTACTTC
TRBV25-1	TRBJ1-2	NA	few	CASSFTGRDGYTF	TGTGCCAGCAGTTTTACAGGGAGAGATGGCTACACCTTC
TRBV7-9	TRBJ2-1	NA	NA	CASSLAKEGLEQFF	TGTGCCAGCAGCTTAGCGAAAGAGGGATTAGAGCAGTTCTTC
TRBV5-1	TRBJ2-7	NA	few	CASSLGQRPSSYEQYF	TGCGCCAGCAGCTTGGGGCAGCGGCCAAGCTCCTACGAGCAGTACTTC
TRBV30	TRBJ1-4	NA	few	CAWTPGATYEKLFF	TGTGCCTGGACCCCAGGGGCAACTTATGAAAAACTGTTTTTT
TRBV19	TRBJ2-7	TRBD2	NA	CASGTSGIGEQYF	TGTGCCAGTGGGACTAGCGGGATCGGCGAGCAGTACTTC
TRBV6-6	TRBJ1-5	TRBD1	few	CASSYAGTGGNQPQHF	TGTGCCAGCAGTTATGCCGGGACAGGGGGCAATCAGCCCCAGCATTTT
TRBV2	TRBJ2-1	TRBD1	few	CASSPDRVGYNEQFF	TGTGCCAGCAGTCCCGACAGGGTTGGCTACAATGAGCAGTTCTTC
TRBV6-5	TRBJ1-5	NA	NA	CASSYGGAGNQPQHF	TGTGCCAGCAGTTACGGGGGGGCCGGCAATCAGCCCCAGCATTTT
TRBV6-5	TRBJ2-5	NA	NA	CASSPTVLQETQYF	TGTGCCAGCAGTCCAACAGTTCTCCAAGAGACCCAGTACTTC
TRBV29-1	TRBJ1-4	NA	few	CSVLTGRGEKLFF	TGCAGCGTCCTTACAGGGAGGGGTGAAAAACTGTTTTTT
TRBV6-5	TRBJ1-2	NA	NA	CASSYGGGADYGYTF	TGTGCCAGCAGTTACGGAGGGGGGGCTGACTATGGCTACACCTTC
TRBV7-2	TRBJ2-2	TRBD1	NA	CASINRGVNTGELFF	TGTGCCAGCATCAACAGGGGCGTAAACACCGGGGAGCTGTTTTTT
TRBV5-1	TRBJ2-1	TRBD1	NA	CASSETGESYNEQFF	TGCGCCAGCAGCGAAACAGGGGAGTCCTACAATGAGCAGTTCTTC
TRBV9	TRBJ2-5	NA	NA	CASSPAGKSQTQYF	TGTGCCAGCAGCCCCGCAGGGAAATCACAGACCCAGTACTTC
TRBV29-1	TRBJ2-3	NA	few	CSARPGITDTQYF	TGCAGCGCTAGACCCGGGATCACAGATACGCAGTATTTT